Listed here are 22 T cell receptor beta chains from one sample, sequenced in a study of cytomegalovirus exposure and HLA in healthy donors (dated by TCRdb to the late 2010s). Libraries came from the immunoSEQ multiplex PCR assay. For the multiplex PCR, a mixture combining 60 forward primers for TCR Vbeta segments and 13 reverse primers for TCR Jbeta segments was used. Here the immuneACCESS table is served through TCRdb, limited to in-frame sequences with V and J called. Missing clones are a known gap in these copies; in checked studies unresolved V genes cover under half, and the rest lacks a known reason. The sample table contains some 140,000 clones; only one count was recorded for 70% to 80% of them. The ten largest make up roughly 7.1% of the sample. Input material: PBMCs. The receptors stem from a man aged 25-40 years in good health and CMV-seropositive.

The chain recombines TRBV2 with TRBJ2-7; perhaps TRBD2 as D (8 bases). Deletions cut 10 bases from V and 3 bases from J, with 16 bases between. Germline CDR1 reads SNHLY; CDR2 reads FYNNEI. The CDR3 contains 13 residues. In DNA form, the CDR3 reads TGTGCCACCCGGGAGGGGGCCAGCTACGAGCAGTACTTC. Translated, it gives CATREGASYEQYF. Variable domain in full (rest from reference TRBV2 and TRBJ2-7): EPEVTQTPSHQVTQMGQEVILRCVPISNHLYFYWYRQILGQKVEFLVSFYNNEISEKSEIFDDQFSVERPDGSNFTLKIRSTKLEDSAMYFCATREGASYEQYFGPGTRLTVT.

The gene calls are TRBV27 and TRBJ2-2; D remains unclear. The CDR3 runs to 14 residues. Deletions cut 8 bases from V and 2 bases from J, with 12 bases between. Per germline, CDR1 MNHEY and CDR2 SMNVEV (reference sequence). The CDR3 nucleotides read TGTGCCAGCGTCCTCAAAGCTAACACCGGGGAGCTGTTTTTT. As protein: CASVLKANTGELFF.

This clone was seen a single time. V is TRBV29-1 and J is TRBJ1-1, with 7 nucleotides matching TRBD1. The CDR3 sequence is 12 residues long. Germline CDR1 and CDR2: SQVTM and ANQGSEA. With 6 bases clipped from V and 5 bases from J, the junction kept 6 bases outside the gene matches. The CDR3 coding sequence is TGCAGCGTCTCAGGGGGAACTACTGAAGCTTTCTTT. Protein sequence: CSVSGGTTEAFF.

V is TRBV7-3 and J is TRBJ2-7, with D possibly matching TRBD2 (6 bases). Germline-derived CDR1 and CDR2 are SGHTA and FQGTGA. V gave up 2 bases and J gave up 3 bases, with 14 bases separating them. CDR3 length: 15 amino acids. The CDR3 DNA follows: TGTGCCAGCAGCTTATTAGGCCAGGGAGGCTACGAGCAGTACTTC. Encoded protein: CASSLLGQGGYEQYF.

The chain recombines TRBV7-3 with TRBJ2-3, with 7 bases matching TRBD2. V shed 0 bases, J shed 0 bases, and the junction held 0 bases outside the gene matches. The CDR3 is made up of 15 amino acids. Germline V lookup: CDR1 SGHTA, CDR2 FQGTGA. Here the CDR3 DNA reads TGTGCCAGCAGCTTAACGGGGGGGAGCACAGATACGCAGTATTTT. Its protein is CASSLTGGSTDTQYF.

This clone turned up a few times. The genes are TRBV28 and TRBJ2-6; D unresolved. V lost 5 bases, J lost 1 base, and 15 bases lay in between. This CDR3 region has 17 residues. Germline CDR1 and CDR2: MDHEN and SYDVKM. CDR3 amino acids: CASSPAMKESGANVLTF. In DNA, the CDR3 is TGTGCCAGCAGTCCCGCAATGAAGGAGTCTGGGGCCAACGTCCTGACTTTC.

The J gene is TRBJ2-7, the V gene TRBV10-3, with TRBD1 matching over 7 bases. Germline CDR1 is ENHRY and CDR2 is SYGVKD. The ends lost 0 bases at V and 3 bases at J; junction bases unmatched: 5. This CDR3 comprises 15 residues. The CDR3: CAISESGTESYEQYF. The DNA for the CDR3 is TGTGCCATCAGTGAGTCCGGGACAGAAAGCTACGAGCAGTACTTC.

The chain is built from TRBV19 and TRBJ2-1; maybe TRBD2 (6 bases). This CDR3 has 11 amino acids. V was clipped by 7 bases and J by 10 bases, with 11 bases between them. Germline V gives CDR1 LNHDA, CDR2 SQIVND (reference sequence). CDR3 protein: CASTLAGEQFF. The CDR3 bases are TGTGCCAGTACCCTCGCGGGAGAGCAGTTCTTC.

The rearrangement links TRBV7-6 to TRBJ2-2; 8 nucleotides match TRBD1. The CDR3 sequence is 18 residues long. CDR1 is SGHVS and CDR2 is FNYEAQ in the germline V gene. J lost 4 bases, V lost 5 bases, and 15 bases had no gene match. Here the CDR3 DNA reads TGTGCCAGCAGCCCCGGACAGGGAATAGCCTCCGGCACCGGGGAGCTGTTTTTT. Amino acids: CASSPGQGIASGTGELFF.

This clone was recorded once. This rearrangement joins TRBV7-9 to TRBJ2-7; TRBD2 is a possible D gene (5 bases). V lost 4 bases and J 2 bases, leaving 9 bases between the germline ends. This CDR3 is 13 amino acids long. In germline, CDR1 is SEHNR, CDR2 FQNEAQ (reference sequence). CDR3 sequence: CASSSIGAYEQYF. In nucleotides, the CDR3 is TGTGCCAGCAGCTCCATCGGGGCCTACGAGCAGTACTTC.

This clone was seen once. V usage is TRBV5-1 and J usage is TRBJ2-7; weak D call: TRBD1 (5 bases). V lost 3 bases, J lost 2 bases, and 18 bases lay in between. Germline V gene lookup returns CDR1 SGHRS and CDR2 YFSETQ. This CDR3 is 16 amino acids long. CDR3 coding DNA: TGCGCCAGCAGCTCCCCAGAACTGACAGAAACCTACGAGCAGTACTTC. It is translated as CASSSPELTETYEQYF.

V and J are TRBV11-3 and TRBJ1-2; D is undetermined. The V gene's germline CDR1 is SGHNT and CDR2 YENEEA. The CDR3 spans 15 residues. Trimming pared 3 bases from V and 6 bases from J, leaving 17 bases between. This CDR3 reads CASSLEGGVLNGYTF. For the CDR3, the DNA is TGTGCCAGCAGCTTGGAGGGAGGAGTGCTAAATGGCTACACCTTC.

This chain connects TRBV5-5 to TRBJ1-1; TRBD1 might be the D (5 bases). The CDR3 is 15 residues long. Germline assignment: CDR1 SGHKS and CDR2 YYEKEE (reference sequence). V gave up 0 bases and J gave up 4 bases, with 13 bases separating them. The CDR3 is CASSLAPGSTTEAFF. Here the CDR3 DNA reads TGTGCCAGCAGCTTGGCGCCAGGGTCGACCACTGAAGCTTTCTTT.

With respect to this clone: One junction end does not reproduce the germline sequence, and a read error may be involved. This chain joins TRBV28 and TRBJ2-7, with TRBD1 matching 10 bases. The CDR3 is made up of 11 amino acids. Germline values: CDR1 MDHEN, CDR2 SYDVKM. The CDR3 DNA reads TGTGCCAGCAGTTGGGACAGGGGCTTATCCTTC. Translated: CASSWDRGLSF.

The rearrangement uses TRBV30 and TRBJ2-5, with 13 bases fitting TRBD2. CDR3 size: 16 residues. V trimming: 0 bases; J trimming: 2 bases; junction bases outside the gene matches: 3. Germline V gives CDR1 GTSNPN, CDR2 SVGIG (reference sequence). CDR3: CAWSVPGLAGQETQYF. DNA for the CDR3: TGTGCCTGGAGTGTCCCGGGACTAGCGGGGCAAGAGACCCAGTACTTC.

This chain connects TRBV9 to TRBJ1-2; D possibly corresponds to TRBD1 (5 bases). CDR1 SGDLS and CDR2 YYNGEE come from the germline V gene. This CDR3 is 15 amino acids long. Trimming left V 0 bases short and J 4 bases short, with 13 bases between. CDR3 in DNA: TGTGCCAGCAGCGTAGATTGGGCAGGGCTCTATGGCTACACCTTC. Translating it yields CASSVDWAGLYGYTF. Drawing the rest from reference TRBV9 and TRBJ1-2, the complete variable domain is DSGVTQTPKHLITATGQRVTLRCSPRSGDLSVYWYQQSLDQGLQFLIQYYNGEERAKGNILERFSAQQFPDLHSELNLSSLELGDSALYFCASSVDWAGLYGYTFGSGTRLTVV.

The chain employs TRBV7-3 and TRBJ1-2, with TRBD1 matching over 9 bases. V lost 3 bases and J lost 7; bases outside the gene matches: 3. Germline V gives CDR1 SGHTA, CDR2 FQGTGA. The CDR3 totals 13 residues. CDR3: CASSLDRGRGYTF. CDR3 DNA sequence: TGTGCCAGCAGCTTGGACAGGGGCCGTGGCTACACCTTC. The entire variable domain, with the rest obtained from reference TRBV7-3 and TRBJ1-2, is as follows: GAGVSQTPSNKVTEKGKYVELRCDPISGHTALYWYRQSLGQGPEFLIYFQGTGAADDSGLPNDRFFAVRPEGSVSTLKIQRTERGDSAVYLCASSLDRGRGYTFGSGTRLTVV.

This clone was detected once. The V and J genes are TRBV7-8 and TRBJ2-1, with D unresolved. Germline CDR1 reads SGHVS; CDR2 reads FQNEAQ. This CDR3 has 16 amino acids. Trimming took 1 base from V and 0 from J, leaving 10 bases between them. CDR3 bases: TGTGCCAGCAGCTTAGGAGGTACCCTCTCCTACAATGAGCAGTTCTTC. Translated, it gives CASSLGGTLSYNEQFF. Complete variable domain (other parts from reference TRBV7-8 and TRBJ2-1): GAGVSQSPRYKVAKRGQDVALRCDPISGHVSLFWYQQALGQGPEFLTYFQNEAQLDKSGLPSDRFFAERPEGSVSTLKIQRTQQEDSAVYLCASSLGGTLSYNEQFFGPGTRLTVL.

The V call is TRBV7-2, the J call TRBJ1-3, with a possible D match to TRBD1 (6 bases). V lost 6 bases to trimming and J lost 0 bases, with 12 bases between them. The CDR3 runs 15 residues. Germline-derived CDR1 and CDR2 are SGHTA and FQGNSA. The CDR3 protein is CASSPRTVSGNTIYF. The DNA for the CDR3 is TGTGCCAGCAGTCCAAGGACAGTCTCTGGAAACACCATATATTTT.

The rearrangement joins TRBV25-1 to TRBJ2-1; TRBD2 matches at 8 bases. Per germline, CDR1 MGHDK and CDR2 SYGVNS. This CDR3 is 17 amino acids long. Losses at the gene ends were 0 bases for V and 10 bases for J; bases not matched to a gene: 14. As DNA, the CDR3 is TGTGCCAGCAGTGAATATGAAAAGCGGGAGTCAGCTAAAGAGCAGTTCTTC. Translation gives CASSEYEKRESAKEQFF.

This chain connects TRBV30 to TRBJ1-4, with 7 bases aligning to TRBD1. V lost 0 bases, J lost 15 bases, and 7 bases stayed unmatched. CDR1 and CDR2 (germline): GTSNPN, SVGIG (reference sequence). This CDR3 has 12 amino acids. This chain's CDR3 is CAWSVLRDSMFF. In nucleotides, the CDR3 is TGTGCCTGGAGTGTACTCAGGGACAGCATGTTTTTT. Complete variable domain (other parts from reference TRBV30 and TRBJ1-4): SQTIHQWPATLVQPVGSPLSLECTVEGTSNPNLYWYRQAAGRGLQLLFYSVGIGQISSEVPQNLSASRPQDRQFILSSKKLLLSDSGFYLCAWSVLRDSMFFGSGTQLSVL.

DNA for the CDR3: TGTGCCAGTAGAGCGGGGACTAATAGCAATCAGCCCCAGCATTTT. Protein: CASRAGTNSNQPQHF. The V gene is TRBV19, the J gene TRBJ1-5; D is possibly TRBD1 (5 bases). There are 15 residues in the CDR3. CDR1 is LNHDA, CDR2 SQIVND, per germline (reference sequence). Deletions cut 6 bases from V and 0 bases from J, with 12 bases between.